The sequence of this T cell receptor (beta chain) was determined in a study of T-cell memory formation after mild COVID-19. General study points: In second-wave clones peaking day 37, SARS-CoV-2 specificity remained unconfirmed. CD4+ contracting clones were found mainly in CM and EM, and CD8+ ones in EMRA. Whereas later expanders leaned CD4+, clones contracting day 15 to 85 showed a balanced CD4/CD8 makeup.

Germline loops: CDR1 MNHEY, CDR2 SMNVEV (reference sequence). The CDR3 has 13 residues. Deletions cut 5 bases from V and 6 bases from J, with 11 bases between. For this clonotype: Its antigen is not known.

5'RACE with constant-segment primers built TCRalpha and TCRbeta cDNA libraries with UMIs. TCRdb reanalysed the 5' RACE reads using MiXCR and keeps one entry per CDR3 protein. The sample has 35,000 to 45,000 distinct CDR3 sequences, about 6.8% seen once. What was sequenced was PBMCs or a T cell subset sorted from them (not recorded which). The genes are TRBV27 and TRBJ1-5, with no clear D. The TCR sequence derives from an adult who had mild COVID-19 (a few samples of this study predate the infection). Cell type and time point are not known. The DNA for the CDR3 is TGTGCCAGCAGTACCGCAGGAGGTCAGCCCCAGCATTTT. Protein product: CASSTAGGQPQHF.